The source of this T cell receptor (beta chain) is a study of blood T cell repertoires in COVID-19 (dated by TCRdb to the early 2020s). A note on the overall study: Collaborator samples came from the United States, Italy and Spain and covered acute and convalescent phases of COVID-19. The prospective study material was composed of cDNA or gDNA derived from T cells, B-cell-depleted T cells, or PBMCs. Deeply sampled blood TCRbeta repertoires from subjects exposed to, actively infected with, or recovered from COVID-19 were included in the dataset. The repertoires were released in a freely available public database intended as a resource for research on the immune response to SARS-CoV-2. Samples came from the ongoing ImmuneRACE study (first 160 participants) plus 1,254 subjects from 6 global collaborators. Nearly every sample came with metadata listing a de-identified subject ID, COVID-19 status, age in years and sex. Where available, HLA class I and class II types were taken from metadata supplied by the sample provider and were not determined by assay-based typing.

The immunoSEQ Assay, a bias-controlled multiplex PCR, was used to amplify TCRbeta CDR3 regions from genomic DNA. Per the original workflow: Within the assay, amplification of reference gene primers was used to estimate how many nucleated cells each sample contained. To quantify the absolute abundance of each unique TCRbeta CDR3 rearrangement, sequence reads were collapsed and filtered. For each sample, productive Simpson clonality was calculated by taking the square root of Simpson's diversity index across productive rearrangements. Not all clones reach the TCRdb copy of this immuneACCESS table, which keeps in-frame sequences only. Checked studies attribute under half of the gap to unresolved V genes and leave the rest unexplained. That table furnishes V, J and clone size, whereas the DNA furnished D and trimming. The sample table records about 9,200 clones; 70% to 90% of these occur just once. The ten most abundant clones make up around 9% of the sample.

General findings and caveats noted by the study authors: The quantity of clinical and demographic metadata differed by source and by participant and was supplied without curation.

Deletion took 4 bases off V and 3 bases off J, with a span of 8 bases between the germline ends. Measured from the cysteine to the phenylalanine, the CDR3 is 13 residues long. The sequence is cut down to CDR3 DNA, 39 bases in frame from base 1. Looking up the germline V gene yields CDR1 SGDLS and CDR2 YYNGEE. This clone was recorded once. It lacks a known antigen. No much larger clone is present one base from it, and per-base qualities are unavailable. Collaborating institutions collected whole blood in K2EDTA tubes following their own protocols. For TCRbeta analysis, collaborators shipped samples as frozen whole blood, isolated PBMCs, or DNA extracted from either of those sample types.

Sequencing used peripheral blood. The sequence joins TRBV9 to TRBJ1-5, with a weak D call of TRBD1 (6 bases match). This sequence was found in a man aged 60-69 years with acute or convalescent COVID-19. The CDR3 in this case is CASSPGDNQPQHF. The bases are TGTGCCAGCAGCCCAGGGGACAATCAGCCCCAGCATTTT.